This is a list of T cell receptor beta chains from one sample in a study of blood T cell repertoires in COVID-19. The data were produced by immunoSEQ multiplex PCR, yet TCRdb's version contains in-frame clones alone and is incomplete. The table includes under 20,000 clones, 80% to 85% detected once. Specimen: peripheral blood. The receptors shown here come from a human donor in a cohort sampled during active COVID-19. The CDR3 runs from the conserved cysteine through the conserved F or W. Clone size, where shown, is once, few, many, or a class for clones that have expanded.

v_gene	abundance	j_gene	CDR3aa
TRBV6-5	-	TRBJ2-5	CASSQAGGRETQYF
TRBV5-1	-	TRBJ2-1	CASRAGTAGNEQFF
TRBV5-1	-	TRBJ2-7	CASSRGRPGLTTAGTTEQYF
TRBV3-1/TRBV3-2	-	TRBJ2-7	CASSQDRTGGPYEQYF
TRBV23-1	-	TRBJ1-6	CASSQSGGQGWRNSPLHF
TRBV7-2	-	TRBJ2-1	CASSPGGSRNNEQFF
TRBV5-4	-	TRBJ2-1	CASSYSTGFRNEQFF
TRBV29-1	-	TRBJ1-1	CSVNRLGGEAFF
TRBV18	-	TRBJ2-2	CASSPPQGLTTGELFF
TRBV5-6	-	TRBJ1-2	CASSLGQPMYGYTF
TRBV19	-	TRBJ1-3	CASSGTRDSGNTIYF
TRBV19	-	TRBJ2-2	CASTSQVATGELFF
TRBV5-1	-	TRBJ2-3	CASSLAIGSGRSTDTQYF
TRBV19	-	TRBJ2-7	CASRVSGAYEQYF
TRBV18	-	TRBJ1-4	CASSPGTGRLATNEKLFF
TRBV6-5	once	TRBJ2-2	CASSYFGQGGELFF
TRBV7-2	-	TRBJ1-2	CASSLGREKGYTF
TRBV5-6	-	TRBJ1-2	CASSSGQGKGYGYTF
TRBV2	-	TRBJ2-7	CASTPGRGRATEQYF
TRBV9	-	TRBJ2-1	CASSVAPRVDEQFF
TRBV15	-	TRBJ2-7	CATSEGTGYHYEQYF
TRBV7-4	-	TRBJ2-7	CASSGRTGETSGRAHEQYF
TRBV28	-	TRBJ1-5	CASRASNQPQHF
TRBV9	-	TRBJ2-7	CASSVGGTGEQYF
TRBV30	-	TRBJ2-3	CASSGTNTDTQYF
TRBV6-5	-	TRBJ1-5	CASSGHPDSNQPQHF
TRBV2	-	TRBJ1-5	CASSDLWAQNQPQHF
TRBV6-5	-	TRBJ2-7	CASIPAGTNNYEQYF
TRBV19	-	TRBJ1-5	CASSLTRRSNQPQHF
TRBV27	-	TRBJ2-1	CASSLSSGVNEQFF
TRBV11-3	-	TRBJ2-3	CASSLVRGTDTQYF
TRBV18	-	TRBJ2-6	CASSPTGGTGANVLTF